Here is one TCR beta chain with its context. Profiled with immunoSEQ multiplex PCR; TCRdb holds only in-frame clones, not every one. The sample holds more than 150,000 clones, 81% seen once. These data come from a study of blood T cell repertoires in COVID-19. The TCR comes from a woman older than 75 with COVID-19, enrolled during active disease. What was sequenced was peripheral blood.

CDR3: CASSLELAGPSYEQYF. DNA of the CDR3: TGCGCCAGCAGCTTGGAACTAGCGGGCCCTTCCTACGAGCAGTACTTC. The chain links TRBV5-1 to TRBJ2-7, with 9 bases aligning to TRBD2. V lost 0 bases and J lost 1; bases outside the gene matches: 5. This CDR3 contains 16 residues. Germline V lookup: CDR1 SGHRS, CDR2 YFSETQ.